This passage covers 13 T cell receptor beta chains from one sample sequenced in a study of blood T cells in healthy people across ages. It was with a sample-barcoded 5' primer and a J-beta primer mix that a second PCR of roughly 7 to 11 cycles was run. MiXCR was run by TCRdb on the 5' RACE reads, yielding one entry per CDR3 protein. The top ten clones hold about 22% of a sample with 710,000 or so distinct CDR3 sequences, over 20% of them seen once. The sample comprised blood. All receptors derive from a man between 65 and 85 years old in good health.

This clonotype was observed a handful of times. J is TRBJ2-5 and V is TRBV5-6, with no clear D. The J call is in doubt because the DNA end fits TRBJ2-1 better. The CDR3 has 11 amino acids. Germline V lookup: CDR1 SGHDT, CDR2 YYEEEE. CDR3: CASSSTPEQFF. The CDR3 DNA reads TGTGCCAGCAGCTCTACACCTGAGCAGTTCTTC.

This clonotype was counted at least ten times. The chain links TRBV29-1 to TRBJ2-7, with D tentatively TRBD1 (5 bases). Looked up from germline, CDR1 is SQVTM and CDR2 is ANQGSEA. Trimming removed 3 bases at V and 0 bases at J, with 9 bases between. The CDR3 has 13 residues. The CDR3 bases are TGCAGCGTTGAGGACACCCACTCCTACGAGCAGTACGTC. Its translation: CSVEDTHSYEQYV.

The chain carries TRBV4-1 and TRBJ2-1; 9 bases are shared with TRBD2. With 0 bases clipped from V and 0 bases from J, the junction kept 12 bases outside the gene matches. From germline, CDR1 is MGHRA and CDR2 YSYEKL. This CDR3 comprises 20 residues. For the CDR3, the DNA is TGCGCCAGCAGCCAAGATCCCCTACTAGCGGGCGAAAGCTCCTACAATGAGCAGTTCTTC. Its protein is CASSQDPLLAGESSYNEQFF.

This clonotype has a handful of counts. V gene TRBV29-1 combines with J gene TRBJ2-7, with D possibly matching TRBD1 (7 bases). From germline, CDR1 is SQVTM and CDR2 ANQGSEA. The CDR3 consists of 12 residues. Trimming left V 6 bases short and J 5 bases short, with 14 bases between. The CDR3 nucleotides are TGCAGCGTCGGAGGGGGCAGGGACGAGCAGTACTTC. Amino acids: CSVGGGRDEQYF.

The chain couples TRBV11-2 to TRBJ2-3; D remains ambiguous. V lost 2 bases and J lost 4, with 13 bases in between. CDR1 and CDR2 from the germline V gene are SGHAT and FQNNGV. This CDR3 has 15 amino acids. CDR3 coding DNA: TGTGCCAGCAGCTTAACGGTGATAGACTCAGATACGCAGTATTTT. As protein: CASSLTVIDSDTQYF.

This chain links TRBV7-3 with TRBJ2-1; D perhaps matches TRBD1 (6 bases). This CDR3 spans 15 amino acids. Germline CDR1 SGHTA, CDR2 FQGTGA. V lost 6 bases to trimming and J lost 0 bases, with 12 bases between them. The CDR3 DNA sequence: TGTGCCAGCAGTTACAGGGTCGGCTCCTACAATGAGCAGTTCTTC. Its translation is CASSYRVGSYNEQFF.

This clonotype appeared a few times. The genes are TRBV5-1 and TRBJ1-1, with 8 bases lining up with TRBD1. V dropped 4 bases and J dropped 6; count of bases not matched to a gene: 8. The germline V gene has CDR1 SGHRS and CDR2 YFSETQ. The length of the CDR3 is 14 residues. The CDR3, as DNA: TGCGCCAGCAGCCCCTCAGGGGGCAAGGCTGAAGCTTTCTTT. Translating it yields CASSPSGGKAEAFF.

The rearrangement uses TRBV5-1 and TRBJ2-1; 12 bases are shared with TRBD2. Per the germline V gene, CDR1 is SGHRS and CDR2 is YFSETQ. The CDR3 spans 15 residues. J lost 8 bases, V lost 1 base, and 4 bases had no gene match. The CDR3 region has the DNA TGCGCCAGCAGCTTGCTAGGGACTAGCGGGTATGAGCAGTTCTTC. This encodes CASSLLGTSGYEQFF. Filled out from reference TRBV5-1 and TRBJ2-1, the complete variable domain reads KAGVTQTPRYLIKTRGQQVTLSCSPISGHRSVSWYQQTPGQGLQFLFEYFSETQRNKGNFPGRFSGRQFSNSRSEMNVSTLELGDSALYLCASSLLGTSGYEQFFGPGTRLTVL.

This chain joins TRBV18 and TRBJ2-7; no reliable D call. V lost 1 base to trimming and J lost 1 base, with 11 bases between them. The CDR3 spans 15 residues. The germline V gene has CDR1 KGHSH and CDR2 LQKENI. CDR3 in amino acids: CASSPRPPGSYEQYF. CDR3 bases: TGTGCCAGCTCACCACGGCCGCCAGGTTCCTACGAGCAGTACTTC. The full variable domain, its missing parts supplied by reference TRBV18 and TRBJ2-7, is NAGVMQNPRHLVRRRGQEARLRCSPMKGHSHVYWYRQLPEEGLKFMVYLQKENIIDESGMPKERFSAEFPKEGPSILRIQQVVRGDSAAYFCASSPRPPGSYEQYFGPGTRLTVT.

As DNA, the CDR3 is TGTGCCAGCAGAAGGACAGGGGTTAACTCCTACGAGCAGTACTTC. Amino acids: CASRRTGVNSYEQYF. This chain connects TRBV27 to TRBJ2-7; 9 bases agree with TRBD1. Germline values: CDR1 MNHEY, CDR2 SMNVEV (reference sequence). The V and J ends lost 6 bases and 0 bases, in that order; junction bases with no gene match: 6. This CDR3 comprises 15 residues.

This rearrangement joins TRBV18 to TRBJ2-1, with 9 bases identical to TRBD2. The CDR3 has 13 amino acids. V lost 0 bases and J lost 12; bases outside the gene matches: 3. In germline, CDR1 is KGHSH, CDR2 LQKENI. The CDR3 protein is CASSPPSGSSQFF. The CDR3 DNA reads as TGTGCCAGCTCACCACCTAGCGGGAGTTCGCAGTTCTTC.

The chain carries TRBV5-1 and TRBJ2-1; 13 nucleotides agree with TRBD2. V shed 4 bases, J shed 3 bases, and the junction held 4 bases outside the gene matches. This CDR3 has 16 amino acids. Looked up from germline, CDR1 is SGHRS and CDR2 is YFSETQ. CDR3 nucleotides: TGCGCCAGCAGCCGAGGGACTAGCGGGATCTACAATGAGCAGTTCTTC. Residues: CASSRGTSGIYNEQFF. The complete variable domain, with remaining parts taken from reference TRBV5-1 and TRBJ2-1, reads KAGVTQTPRYLIKTRGQQVTLSCSPISGHRSVSWYQQTPGQGLQFLFEYFSETQRNKGNFPGRFSGRQFSNSRSEMNVSTLELGDSALYLCASSRGTSGIYNEQFFGPGTRLTVL.

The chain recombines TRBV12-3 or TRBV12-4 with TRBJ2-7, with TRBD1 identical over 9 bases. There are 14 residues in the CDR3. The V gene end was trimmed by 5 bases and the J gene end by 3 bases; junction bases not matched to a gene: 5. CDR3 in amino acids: CASSIGQGNYEQYF. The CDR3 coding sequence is TGTGCCAGCAGTATAGGACAGGGGAACTACGAGCAGTACTTC.